The text below deals with one T cell receptor (beta chain). The target antigen is unknown. The record originates from a study of shared clonotypes between healthy human individuals. Study outcomes and limitations: In having few donors, the study represented limited genetic and exposure-history diversity.

Some clones are missing from TCRdb's copy, which holds only in-frame ones; the method was immunoSEQ multiplex PCR. The table lists some 2,000,000 clones, 85% to 95% of them singletons, with roughly 0.13% in the top ten. This CDR3 has 16 residues. Losses at the gene ends were 8 bases for V and 0 bases for J; bases not matched to a gene: 11. Germline V gene sequence: CDR1 WNHNN, CDR2 SYGVQD (reference sequence). The sequence was collected from a man aged 18 to 30 in good health. The rearrangement joins TRBV10-1 to TRBJ2-3; 7 positions agree with TRBD2. The sample comprised naive CD4+ T cells sorted from blood. Subset meaning: CD45RA+ positively selected. The CDR3 region has the DNA TGCGCCAGCGGTGGTTATGCGGGAGCAAGCACAGATACGCAGTATTTT. Translated: CASGGYAGASTDTQYF.